This T cell receptor (beta chain) was captured in a study of shared clonotypes between healthy human individuals. CD4+ cell separation produced CD45RA+ naive and CD45RA-negative memory subsets. This clone was counted ten times or more. Germline values: CDR1 MNHEY, CDR2 SMNVEV (reference sequence). V lost 2 bases, J lost 9 bases, and 8 bases lay in between. CDR3 size: 13 residues. This table comes from immunoSEQ multiplex PCR, and its TCRdb copy is limited to in-frame clones, with some not included. The data hold millions of clones, with roughly 96% observed a single time. This TCR came from a man aged 18 to 29 in good health. Material for sequencing was naive CD4+ T cells sorted from blood. The subset denotes: CD45RA+ positively selected. The chain has TRBV27 and TRBJ1-6; D is uncertain. The CDR3: CASSLPSPSPLHF. CDR3 DNA: TGTGCCAGCAGTTTACCCTCCCCTTCACCCCTCCACTTT.